Included here is one TCR beta chain sequence, with context. The sample originates from a study of blood T cell repertoires in COVID-19. CDR1 is ENHRY and CDR2 is SYGVKD in the germline V gene. V gave up 10 bases and J gave up 1 base; unmatched junction bases: 9. The CDR3 loop spans 14 amino acids. The protocol was immunoSEQ multiplex PCR, while the TCRdb copy is restricted to in-frame clones and leaves out a portion. The table records over 200,000 clones, roughly 84% of them present only once. Sequencing was carried out using peripheral blood. The clonotype comes from a man between 35 and 55 years old with acute or convalescent COVID-19. The chain couples TRBV10-3 to TRBJ1-1; 7 bases fit TRBD1. The CDR3 DNA follows: TGTGCCACCCGTGAATCAGGGGGGAACACTGAAGCTTTCTTT. Amino acids: CATRESGGNTEAFF.